This entry is about one T cell receptor beta chain. As yet, its antigen is unknown. V was cut by 2 bases and J by 6 bases, with 3 bases left in between. The CDR3 loop spans 11 amino acids. Germline V gene lookup returns CDR1 SGHTA and CDR2 FQGNSA. The sample is drawn from a study of OX40 agonist ivuxolimab in advanced cancers. Study overall: Partial responses were recorded for three patients, including one with hepatocellular carcinoma and two with cutaneous melanoma. Study-wide findings and caveats: In general, CD8+ T cells held more expanded clones than CD4+ did, on average.

This table comes from immunoSEQ multiplex PCR, and its TCRdb copy is limited to in-frame clones, with some not included. The sample lists about 68,000 clones, approximately 81% occurring once. This sample comprised CD4+ or CD8+ T cells sorted from blood, obtained in a trial of the OX40 agonist ivuxolimab. This chain connects TRBV7-2 to TRBJ2-3; D uncertain. This receptor was obtained from an adult with an advanced solid tumor such as melanoma, head and neck, liver or kidney cancer. The CDR3 spells CASSLRDTQYF. The CDR3 bases are TGTGCCAGCAGCTTACGGGATACGCAGTATTTT. Full variable domain (outside the CDR3, taken from reference TRBV7-2 and TRBJ2-3): GAGVSQSPSNKVTEKGKDVELRCDPISGHTALYWYRQSLGQGLEFLIYFQGNSAPDKSGLPSDRFSAERTGGSVSTLTIQRTQQEDSAVYLCASSLRDTQYFGPGTRLTVL.